This paragraph reports one T cell receptor beta chain. Patients in Seattle were enrolled during active infection, then followed longitudinally. This table comes from immunoSEQ multiplex PCR, and its TCRdb copy is limited to in-frame clones, with some not included. The sample consists of 220,000 or so clones, roughly four fifths of them appearing once. CDR1 and CDR2 (germline): SGHTA, FQGNSA. The V and J ends lost 5 bases and 4 bases respectively, with 9 bases between them. The CDR3 is made up of 13 amino acids. The record originates from a study of blood T cell repertoires in COVID-19. Study-wide context: Sources were T cells, B-cell-depleted T cells, or PBMCs; the material itself was cDNA or gDNA.

Sequencing was carried out using peripheral blood. This sequence was found in a woman older than 75 with COVID-19, enrolled during active disease. The genes are TRBV7-2 and TRBJ1-3; D is perhaps TRBD1 (6 bases). CDR3 protein: CASSMGQGNTIYF. The CDR3 DNA follows: TGTGCCAGCAGCATGGGACAAGGAAACACCATATATTTT.